Detailed here is one T cell receptor beta chain. Which antigen it targets is not known. No per-base quality is available; no much larger clone lies one base away. After removal of 3 bases from V and 8 bases from J, the junction retains 8 bases not matched to a gene. The CDR3 starts with the cysteine, ends with the phenylalanine, and has 15 residues. CDR3 DNA is the only sequence kept; it has 45 bases, read in frame from the first base. As encoded in the germline V gene (reference sequence), CDR1 is SEHNR while CDR2 is FQNEAQ. The sample's treatment or condition label, in plain terms: live attenuated yellow fever vaccine strain. At each blood-draw timepoint, two biological replicates of bulk PBMCs were collected. A standard Ficoll-Paque protocol was used to isolate PBMCs from peripheral blood. RNA was extracted with TriZol from bulk PBMCs, CD4 and CD8 fractions, and dextramer-positive and dextramer-negative fractions.

This record comes from a study of T cells after yellow fever vaccination (dated by TCRdb to 2018 to 2020). General notes on the study: The SMART-Seq v4 Ultra Low Input RNA kit was used to prepare libraries from fractions with low cell numbers. Bulk TCR alpha and beta repertoires were sequenced longitudinally to track T-cell clones before and after primary and booster YFV17D yellow fever vaccination. Two healthy male donors, one aged 18 to 30 and one aged 30 to 40 years, made up the cohort. Bulk PBMC replicates and cell subsets were isolated from blood drawn at multiple timepoints before and after both primary and secondary immunization.

Findings and caveats that apply to the study as a whole: FACS-sorted repertoires could contain abundant contaminating clonotypes from the bulk population, so computational filtering was required. Compared with the primary T-cell response, the secondary T-cell response was faster but weaker, reaching its peak on day 5 rather than on day 15. Most clones expanded after primary vaccination were re-detected after the booster (just under 97% of CD4 and approximately 85% of CD8), suggesting broad memory maintenance. The study included only a couple of donors, which limits how far the findings can be generalized. A small fraction of clonotypes showed up in both the CD4 and CD8 compartments, probably as a result of convergent recombination.

Synthesis of TCR cDNA relied on 5'RACE template switching, a step that introduced a universal primer site along with unique molecular identifiers. Priming of cDNA synthesis was performed from both the TCR alpha and TCR beta constant segments. Library amplification involved two PCR steps, and the second step added sample barcodes and sequencing adapters. Libraries were sequenced on Illumina HiSeq 2500 (2x100 bp) or NovaSeq (2x150 bp). Regarding the original processing steps: Reads were demultiplexed and collapsed into UMI consensus sequences with MIGEC, and V(D)J alignment was performed with MiXCR. Using edgeR on replicate PBMC samples, clonotypes were called vaccine-responding if FDR was below 0.01 and the log2 fold change was above 5 up to day 15. Bulk clonotypes were assigned CD4 or CD8 identity according to which sequenced CD4 or CD8 repertoire held them at higher abundance. Through fastp at Q25 and MiXCR, TCRdb rebuilt clones from the public reads, retaining in-frame beta chains. Each entry merges the rows of one CDR3 protein and shows their most common DNA and genes. Clone size and V and J calls follow TCRdb, not the original study. Present in this sample are approximately 350,000 distinct CDR3 sequences, around 10% of which were seen just once. Roughly 18% of the sample is held by the ten biggest clonotypes.

The TCR sequence derives from a man aged 18 to 30 who received the YFV17D yellow fever vaccine. The source was PBMCs, collected on the day of the first yellow fever vaccination. The chain is made from TRBV7-9 and TRBJ2-1; 9 middle bases align to TRBD1. In nucleotide form, the sequence is TGTGCCAGCAGCTTCTACTCAACAGGGGGCGATGAGCAGTTCTTC. This translates into CASSFYSTGGDEQFF.